The clone carrying this T cell receptor (beta chain) was counted once. In the original processing: Cell counts per sample came from amplifying reference gene primers. Profiling relied on immunoSEQ multiplex PCR, and the TCRdb table lists in-frame clones only, not all of them. The D gene and trimming were derived from the DNA, and the V and J assignments and clone size from that table. Of about 270,000 clones detected, 91% appear once; the ten largest clones hold under 3%. The sample comes from a study of blood T cell repertoires in COVID-19. Study background: The origin of the acute and convalescent COVID-19 samples was the United States, Italy and Spain. The analysed material was cDNA or gDNA that came from T cells, B-cell-depleted T cells, or PBMCs.

This CDR3 region has 13 residues. With 2 bases removed from V and 0 bases from J, the gap between germline ends came to 3 bases. Germline loops: CDR1 KGHSH, CDR2 LQKENI. Sequenced: peripheral blood. The rearrangement links TRBV18 to TRBJ2-3; no clear D. This sequence originates from a person under 30 with COVID-19, enrolled during active disease. CDR3 bases: TGTGCCAGCTCACCAGCGAGCACAGATACGCAGTATTTT. This gives the protein CASSPASTDTQYF.